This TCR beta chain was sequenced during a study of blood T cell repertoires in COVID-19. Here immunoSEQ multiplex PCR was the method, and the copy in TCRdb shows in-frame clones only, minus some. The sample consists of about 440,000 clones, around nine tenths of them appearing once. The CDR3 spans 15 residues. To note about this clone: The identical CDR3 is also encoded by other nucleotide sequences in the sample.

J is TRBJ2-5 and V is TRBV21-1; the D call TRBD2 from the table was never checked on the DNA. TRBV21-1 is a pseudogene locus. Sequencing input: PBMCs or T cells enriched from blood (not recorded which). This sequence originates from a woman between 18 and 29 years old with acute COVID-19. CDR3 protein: CASSKRRASGETQYF. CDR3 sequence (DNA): TGTGCCAGCAGCAAACGGAGGGCCTCGGGGGAGACCCAGTACTTC.